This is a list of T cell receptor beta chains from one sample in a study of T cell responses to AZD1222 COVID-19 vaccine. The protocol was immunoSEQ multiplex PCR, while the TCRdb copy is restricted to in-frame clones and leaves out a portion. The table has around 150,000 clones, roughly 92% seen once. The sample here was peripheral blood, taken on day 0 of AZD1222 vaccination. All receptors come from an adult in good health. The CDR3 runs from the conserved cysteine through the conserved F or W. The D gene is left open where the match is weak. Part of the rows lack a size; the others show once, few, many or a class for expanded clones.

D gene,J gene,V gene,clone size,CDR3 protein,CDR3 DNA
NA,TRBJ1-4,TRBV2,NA,CASRGGAAANEKLFF,TGTGCCAGCAGGGGGGGGGCGGCAGCTAATGAAAAACTGTTTTTT
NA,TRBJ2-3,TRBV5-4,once,CASSPWAGGLRTDTQYF,TGTGCCAGCAGTCCCTGGGCAGGGGGACTCCGCACAGATACGCAGTATTTT
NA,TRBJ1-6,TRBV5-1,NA,CASSTEGTSPLHF,TGCGCCAGCAGCACAGAGGGGACTTCACCCCTCCACTTT
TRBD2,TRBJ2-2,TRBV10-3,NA,CAISEPMDGGGASTGELFF,TGTGCCATCAGTGAGCCTATGGATGGCGGGGGGGCGAGCACCGGGGAGCTGTTTTTT
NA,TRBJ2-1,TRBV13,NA,CASSLDRPNYNEQFF,TGTGCCAGCAGTCTAGACAGACCGAACTACAATGAGCAGTTCTTC
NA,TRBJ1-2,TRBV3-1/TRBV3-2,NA,CASSQAKGQDFGGYTF,TGTGCCAGCAGCCAAGCAAAGGGTCAAGACTTCGGAGGCTACACCTTC
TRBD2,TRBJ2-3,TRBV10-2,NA,CASGLGGARTDTQYF,TGCGCCAGCGGACTCGGGGGGGCCCGCACAGATACGCAGTATTTT
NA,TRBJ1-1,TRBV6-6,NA,CASSSHLGNTEAFF,TGTGCCAGCAGCTCCCACTTGGGGAACACTGAAGCTTTCTTT
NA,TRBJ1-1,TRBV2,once,CASNFRGGTEAFF,TGTGCCAGCAACTTCAGGGGAGGAACTGAAGCTTTCTTT
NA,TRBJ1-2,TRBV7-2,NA,CASSLARGDYGYTF,TGTGCCAGCAGCTTAGCCCGGGGGGACTATGGCTACACCTTC
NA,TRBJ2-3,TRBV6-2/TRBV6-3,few,CASSLGGPTDTQYF,TGTGCCAGCAGTCTTGGGGGCCCCACAGATACGCAGTATTTT
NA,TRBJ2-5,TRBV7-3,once,CASSLRGRETQYF,TGTGCCAGCAGCTTAAGGGGTCGTGAGACCCAGTACTTC
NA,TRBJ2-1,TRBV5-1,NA,CASSLLVGSSYNEQFF,TGCGCCAGCAGCTTGTTGGTGGGCAGCTCCTACAATGAGCAGTTCTTC
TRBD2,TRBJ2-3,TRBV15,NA,CATSGLTSGDPTDTQYF,TGTGCCACCAGCGGGCTGACTAGCGGAGATCCCACAGATACGCAGTATTTT
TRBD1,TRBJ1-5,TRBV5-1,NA,CASSWTGTGDQPQHF,TGCGCCAGCAGCTGGACCGGGACAGGGGATCAGCCCCAGCATTTT
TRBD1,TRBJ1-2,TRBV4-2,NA,CASSQAQGAGSNYGYTF,TGTGCCAGCAGCCAAGCCCAGGGGGCCGGAAGTAACTATGGCTACACCTTC
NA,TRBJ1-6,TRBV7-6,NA,CASSLLPGGKPSYNSPLHF,TGTGCCAGCAGCCTGCTACCGGGGGGGAAGCCCTCCTATAATTCACCCCTCCACTTT
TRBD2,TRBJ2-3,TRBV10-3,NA,CAISEKRDSTDTQYF,TGTGCCATCAGTGAGAAGCGGGATAGCACAGATACGCAGTATTTT
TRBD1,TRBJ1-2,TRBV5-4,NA,CASSFRTGDMTSGYTF,TGTGCCAGCAGCTTTCGGACAGGGGATATGACGAGTGGCTACACCTTC
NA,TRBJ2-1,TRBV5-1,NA,CASSWTPDNAYNEQFF,TGCGCCAGCAGCTGGACCCCGGACAATGCCTACAATGAGCAGTTCTTC
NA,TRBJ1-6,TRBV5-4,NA,CASSEGLSYNSPLHF,TGTGCCAGCTCCGAGGGTTTGTCCTATAATTCACCCCTCCACTTT
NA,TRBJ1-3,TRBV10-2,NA,CASSAGAGRNTIYF,TGCGCCAGCAGTGCCGGGGCCGGGCGAAACACCATATATTTT
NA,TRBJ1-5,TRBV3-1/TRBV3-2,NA,CASSLGGYQPQHF,TGTGCCAGCAGCCTGGGAGGGTATCAGCCCCAGCATTTT
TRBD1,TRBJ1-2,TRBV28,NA,CASNPGPRTGLGYGYTF,TGTGCCAGCAACCCCGGGCCCCGGACAGGATTGGGCTATGGCTACACCTTC
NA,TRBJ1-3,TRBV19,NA,CASCHLGNTIYF,TGTGCCAGTTGCCACCTGGGCAACACCATATATTTT
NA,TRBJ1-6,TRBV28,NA,CASSLDWSSYNSPLHF,TGTGCCAGCAGTTTAGATTGGAGCTCCTATAATTCACCCCTCCACTTT
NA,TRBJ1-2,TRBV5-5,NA,CASSFTGTEGYTF,TGTGCCAGCAGCTTTACAGGCACGGAAGGCTACACCTTC
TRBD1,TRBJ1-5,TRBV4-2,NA,CASKGQGANQPQHF,TGTGCCAGCAAGGGACAGGGGGCGAATCAGCCCCAGCATTTT
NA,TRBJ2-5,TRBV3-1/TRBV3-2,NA,CASSQGEGDWQQETQYF,TGTGCCAGCAGCCAAGGCGAGGGGGACTGGCAGCAAGAGACCCAGTACTTC
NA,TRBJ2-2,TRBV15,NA,CATSPGEKANTGELFF,TGTGCCACCAGCCCCGGCGAGAAAGCGAACACCGGGGAGCTGTTTTTT
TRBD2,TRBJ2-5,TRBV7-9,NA,CASSPTSGRTQYF,TGTGCCAGCAGCCCGACTAGCGGGAGGACCCAGTACTTC
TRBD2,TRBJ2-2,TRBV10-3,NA,CAISARLAGDSDTGELFF,TGTGCCATCAGCGCTCGGCTAGCGGGAGATTCGGACACCGGGGAGCTGTTTTTT
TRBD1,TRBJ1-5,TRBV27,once,CASSLDGTGYQPQHF,TGTGCCAGCAGTTTAGACGGGACAGGGTATCAGCCCCAGCATTTT
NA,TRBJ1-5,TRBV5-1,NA,CASSEGLGNQPQHF,TGCGCCAGCAGTGAGGGGCTAGGCAATCAGCCCCAGCATTTT
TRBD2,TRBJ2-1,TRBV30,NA,CAWSVSSGRSYEQFF,TGTGCCTGGAGTGTTTCTAGCGGGAGGTCGTATGAGCAGTTCTTC
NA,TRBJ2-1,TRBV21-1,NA,CASSKFGGGGDEQFF,TGTGCCAGCAGCAAATTTGGCGGGGGAGGTGATGAGCAGTTCTTC
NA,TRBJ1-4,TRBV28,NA,CASSYRTRNEKLFF,TGTGCCAGCAGTTACAGGACCCGTAATGAAAAACTGTTTTTT
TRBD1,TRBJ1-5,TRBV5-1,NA,CASSPTGDLNQPQHF,TGCGCCAGCAGCCCTACAGGGGATCTCAATCAGCCCCAGCATTTT
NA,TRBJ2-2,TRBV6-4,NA,CASSDGDTGELFF,TGTGCCAGCAGTGACGGTGACACCGGGGAGCTGTTTTTT
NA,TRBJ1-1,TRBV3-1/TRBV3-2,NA,CASSQGWGVAFF,TGTGCCAGCAGCCAAGGCTGGGGGGTGGCTTTCTTT
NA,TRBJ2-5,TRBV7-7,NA,CASSPREKETQYF,TGTGCCAGCAGCCCCCGGGAGAAAGAGACCCAGTACTTC
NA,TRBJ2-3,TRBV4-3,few,CASSQRGEAADTQYF,TGCGCCAGCAGCCAAAGGGGGGAGGCCGCAGATACGCAGTATTTT